Following are 32 T cell receptor beta chains from one sample sequenced in a study of cytomegalovirus exposure and HLA in healthy donors. The PCR contained 60 Vbeta and 13 Jbeta primers. Repertoires were generated with immunoSEQ multiplex PCR, while TCRdb's copy carries only in-frame clones and drops some. The repertoire holds around 140,000 clones, with around 70% as singletons. Sequenced: PBMCs. The receptor set was obtained from a male donor in good health and CMV-seronegative.

The rearrangement joins TRBV19 to TRBJ2-1; tentative D call: TRBD1 (5 bases). V lost 10 bases, J lost 0 bases, and 16 bases lay in between. This CDR3 has 15 residues. Looked up from germline, CDR1 is LNHDA and CDR2 is SQIVND (reference sequence). CDR3 sequence: CATSPRRVSYNEQFF. The DNA of the CDR3 is TGTGCCACCTCTCCCCGCAGGGTCTCCTACAATGAGCAGTTCTTC. The full variable domain, in which reference TRBV19 and TRBJ2-1 provide the parts outside the CDR3, is DGGITQSPKYLFRKEGQNVTLSCEQNLNHDAMYWYRQDPGQGLRLIYYSQIVNDFQKGDIAEGYSVSREKKESFPLTVTSAQKNPTAFYLCATSPRRVSYNEQFFGPGTRLTVL.

The chain is built from TRBV19 and TRBJ2-2; 11 bases match TRBD2. The CDR3 length is 17 residues. The germline V gene has CDR1 LNHDA and CDR2 SQIVND (reference sequence). J gave up 0 bases and V 6 bases, and 6 bases lay outside the gene matches. Here the CDR3 DNA reads TGTGCCAGTAGAAATCCGGGACTAGCGGCGAACACCGGGGAGCTGTTTTTT. Translating it yields CASRNPGLAANTGELFF. The variable domain in full, with the rest retrieved from reference TRBV19 and TRBJ2-2, is DGGITQSPKYLFRKEGQNVTLSCEQNLNHDAMYWYRQDPGQGLRLIYYSQIVNDFQKGDIAEGYSVSREKKESFPLTVTSAQKNPTAFYLCASRNPGLAANTGELFFGEGSRLTVL.

The rearrangement uses TRBV19 and TRBJ1-4; 8 bases are shared with TRBD1. V lost 5 bases to trimming and J lost 7 bases; unmatched junction nucleotides: 9. Germline CDR1 is LNHDA and CDR2 is SQIVND (reference sequence). The CDR3 is 15 amino acids. The CDR3 bases are TGTGCCAGTAGTCCCGGACAGGGCCGAATTGAAAAACTGTTTTTT. Its translation is CASSPGQGRIEKLFF.

The chain recombines TRBV7-2 with TRBJ1-1; possible D gene TRBD1, 5 bases. Germline CDR1 is SGHTA and CDR2 is FQGNSA. The V end was cut by 2 bases, the J end by 4 bases, with 11 bases between. CDR3 size: 14 residues. DNA for the CDR3: TGTGCCAGCAGCTTAAGCGGGGGAATCACTGAAGCTTTCTTT. Residues: CASSLSGGITEAFF.

About this clone: In the same sample, other DNA sequences code for this CDR3. The chain has TRBV7-2 and TRBJ2-7, with 10 positions matching TRBD2. J lost 4 bases, V lost 0 bases, and 3 bases had no gene match. The CDR3 runs to 15 residues. Germline CDR1 SGHTA, CDR2 FQGNSA. CDR3 DNA: TGTGCCAGCAGCTTAGCGGCTAGCGGGAGTTACGAGCAGTACTTC. Residues: CASSLAASGSYEQYF.

This clone has a handful of counts. J is TRBJ2-7 and V is TRBV7-2; TRBD2 might be the D (6 bases). CDR3 size: 15 residues. V was clipped by 3 bases and J by 7 bases, with 19 bases between them. The germline V gene encodes CDR1 SGHTA and CDR2 FQGNSA. CDR3 sequence: CASSFGDGGAGEQYF. The CDR3 DNA follows: TGTGCCAGCAGCTTCGGTGATGGAGGGGCAGGAGAGCAGTACTTC.

V and J are TRBV13 and TRBJ1-1; D unresolved. The CDR3 has 12 residues. Germline CDR1 and CDR2: PRHDT and FYEKMQ (reference sequence). V was cut by 3 bases and J by 3 bases, with 5 bases left in between. In DNA, the CDR3 is TGTGCCAGCAGCTTCGGGGACACTGAAGCTTTCTTT. Translated: CASSFGDTEAFF.

The chain has TRBV28 and TRBJ2-1; tentative D call: TRBD1 (5 bases). Trimming stripped 2 bases from V and 10 bases from J, with 15 bases between. The V gene's germline CDR1 is MDHEN and CDR2 SYDVKM. The CDR3 is 14 amino acids. CDR3 loop: CASSLVLPRQEQFF. CDR3 nucleotides: TGTGCCAGCAGTTTAGTGCTCCCCCGACAGGAGCAGTTCTTC.

V is TRBV28 and J is TRBJ1-6, with TRBD1 identical over 11 bases. The CDR3 is 15 residues long. Germline V gene data show CDR1 as MDHEN and CDR2 as SYDVKM. The junction had 7 bases not matched to a gene; V was cut back by 2 bases and J by 13 bases. The CDR3 sequence: CASSLGGTGGLPLHF. The CDR3 region has the DNA TGTGCCAGCAGTTTAGGAGGGACAGGGGGTCTTCCCCTCCACTTT.

The chain recombines TRBV18 with TRBJ1-1; D call uncertain. The V gene lost 3 bases and the J gene lost 7 bases, with 9 bases spanning the gap. Germline values: CDR1 KGHSH, CDR2 LQKENI. This CDR3 contains 12 residues. This CDR3 reads CASSPVGGEAFF. Written as DNA, the CDR3 is TGTGCCAGCTCACCCGTCGGAGGTGAAGCTTTCTTT.

V usage is TRBV5-1 and J usage is TRBJ1-6; D might be TRBD1 (6 bases). The germline gives CDR1 SGHRS, CDR2 YFSETQ. The CDR3 runs to 17 residues. Trimming removed 4 bases from V and 5 bases from J, with 19 bases in between. DNA for the CDR3: TGCGCCAGCAGCGACATCTCGGGGGGCCCAAATAATTCACCCCTCCACTTT. Its translation is CASSDISGGPNNSPLHF.

This clone was counted at least ten times. The chain has TRBV6-1 and TRBJ2-3; the D is unclear. The CDR3 consists of 15 residues. V dropped 1 base and J dropped 1 base, with 9 bases sitting between them. Germline CDR1 MNHNS, CDR2 SASEGT. The CDR3 loop reads CASSEEQIRTDTQYF. CDR3 bases: TGTGCCAGCAGTGAAGAACAGATTCGCACAGATACGCAGTATTTT.

The genes are TRBV28 and TRBJ1-4; D call uncertain. The CDR3 contains 12 residues. Trimming removed 3 bases from V and 13 bases from J, with 12 bases in between. Per germline, CDR1 MDHEN and CDR2 SYDVKM. CDR3 sequence reads: CASSLGGEGLFF. The CDR3 DNA reads TGTGCCAGCAGTTTGGGCGGGGAAGGACTGTTTTTT.

The genes are TRBV28 and TRBJ1-2; D is undetermined. Trimming cost V 3 bases and J 4 bases, with 12 bases left between them. The CDR3 is 14 residues long. Germline V gene data show CDR1 as MDHEN and CDR2 as SYDVKM. The DNA of the CDR3 is TGTGCCAGCAGTTTGAGGCGTTCGAGCTATGGCTACACCTTC. Amino acid sequence: CASSLRRSSYGYTF.

The chain employs TRBV4-2 and TRBJ1-1; the D is unclear. This CDR3 is 14 amino acids long. Germline V gives CDR1 LGHNA, CDR2 YNFKEQ. The germline V and J ends were trimmed by 0 bases and 7 bases, with 12 bases remaining between them. DNA for the CDR3: TGTGCCAGCAGCCAAGATGACGGCCTAGGTGAAGCTTTCTTT. It encodes CASSQDDGLGEAFF.

The rearrangement uses TRBV28 and TRBJ1-4; the D gene is possibly TRBD1 (5 bases). With 2 bases removed from V and 2 bases from J, the gap between germline ends came to 18 bases. CDR1 is MDHEN, CDR2 SYDVKM, per germline. The CDR3 loop spans 18 amino acids. CDR3 residues: CASSLDGLSRATNEKLFF. Written as DNA, the CDR3 is TGTGCCAGCAGTTTAGACGGGCTTAGCAGGGCCACTAATGAAAAACTGTTTTTT.

The chain has TRBV28 and TRBJ1-2; D not resolved. There are 14 residues in the CDR3. Trimming cost V 6 bases and J 1 base, with 12 bases left between them. Germline V lookup: CDR1 MDHEN, CDR2 SYDVKM. The CDR3 here is CASRGGMGNYGYTF. The DNA of the CDR3 is TGTGCCAGCAGAGGCGGGATGGGTAACTATGGCTACACCTTC.

In this sample, this clone turned up once. The gene calls are TRBV29-1 and TRBJ1-1; 7 positions agree with TRBD1. Germline CDR1 and CDR2: SQVTM and ANQGSEA. V gave up 2 bases and J gave up 5 bases; unmatched junction bases: 5. The CDR3 extends over 13 amino acids. The CDR3 region is CSVERDSETEAFF. DNA of the CDR3: TGCAGCGTTGAAAGGGACAGCGAAACTGAAGCTTTCTTT.

The chain joins TRBV7-3 to TRBJ2-2; 8 bases align to TRBD2. The CDR3 length is 16 residues. With V trimmed by 2 bases and J by 6 bases, 8 bases remained unmatched. Per the germline V gene, CDR1 is SGHTA and CDR2 is FQGTGA. The CDR3 protein is CASSLYGRGGSGELFF. CDR3 coding DNA: TGTGCCAGCAGCTTATACGGGAGGGGTGGGTCCGGGGAGCTGTTTTTT. The entire variable domain, with the rest obtained from reference TRBV7-3 and TRBJ2-2, is as follows: GAGVSQTPSNKVTEKGKYVELRCDPISGHTALYWYRQSLGQGPEFLIYFQGTGAADDSGLPNDRFFAVRPEGSVSTLKIQRTERGDSAVYLCASSLYGRGGSGELFFGEGSRLTVL.

This clone occurred a few times. An end of the junction differs from the germline gene, which may be a read error. J is TRBJ1-6 and V is TRBV5-4; tentative D call: TRBD1 (6 bases). Per germline, CDR1 SGHNT and CDR2 YYREEE (reference sequence). CDR3 length: 14 amino acids. Written as DNA, the CDR3 is TGTGCCAGCAGTTTGGACAGAAAGAATTCACCCCTCCACTTT. Protein: CASSLDRKNSPLHF.

The rearrangement links TRBV6-6 to TRBJ1-1; a possible D gene is TRBD1 (6 bases). The CDR3 runs to 15 residues. Trimming cost V 5 bases and J 6 bases, with 19 bases left between them. Germline CDR1 MNHNY, CDR2 SVGAGI (reference sequence). CDR3: CASSHRDWTLAEAFF. CDR3 in DNA: TGTGCCAGCAGTCACAGGGATTGGACTCTCGCTGAAGCTTTCTTT.

The rearrangement uses TRBV28 and TRBJ2-7; possibly TRBD1 for D (6 bases). The CDR3 has 15 residues. V was shortened by 4 bases and J by 2 bases, with 15 bases between the two germline ends. Germline V gives CDR1 MDHEN, CDR2 SYDVKM. Here the CDR3 reads CASSSQGRTPYEQYF. The CDR3 nucleotides read TGTGCCAGCAGTTCACAGGGAAGAACCCCCTACGAGCAGTACTTC.

V gene TRBV5-8 combines with J gene TRBJ2-7, with 8 nucleotides matching TRBD2. CDR1 and CDR2 from the germline V gene are SGHTS and YDEGEE. The CDR3 contains 16 residues. Germline trimming cut 0 bases from V and 0 bases from J; bases unmatched to any gene: 5. The CDR3 here is CASSLVSGRFSYEQYF. In nucleotides, the CDR3 is TGTGCCAGCAGCTTGGTCAGCGGGAGATTCTCCTACGAGCAGTACTTC.

This clone came up once. V usage is TRBV27 and J usage is TRBJ1-1; possible D gene TRBD1, 6 bases. The CDR3 is 15 amino acids. Looked up from germline, CDR1 is MNHEY and CDR2 is SMNVEV (reference sequence). V was pared by 2 bases and J by 4 bases, with 14 bases between. As DNA, the CDR3 is TGTGCCAGCAGTTTAAACGACAGGTTGGGCACTGAAGCTTTCTTT. It specifies CASSLNDRLGTEAFF.

In this sample, this clone turned up once. The chain combines TRBV6-5 with TRBJ1-1; TRBD1 matches at 9 bases. The trim removed 6 bases at V and 5 bases at J, leaving 4 bases unmatched. This CDR3 has 13 amino acids. In germline, CDR1 is MNHEY, CDR2 SVGAGI. CDR3: CASSKGQGTEAFF. CDR3 nucleotide sequence: TGTGCCAGCAGCAAGGGACAGGGAACTGAAGCTTTCTTT.

This chain joins TRBV28 and TRBJ2-7; 10 nucleotides line up with TRBD2. V was clipped by 2 bases and J by 3 bases; unmatched bases: 7. Germline V gives CDR1 MDHEN, CDR2 SYDVKM. The CDR3 extends over 16 amino acids. The CDR3 region is CASSLRASGSLYEQYF. In DNA, the CDR3 is TGTGCCAGCAGTTTAAGGGCTAGCGGGAGCCTCTACGAGCAGTACTTC.

This clone came up a few times. V usage is TRBV7-3 and J usage is TRBJ1-1; D is undetermined. Per the germline V gene, CDR1 is SGHTA and CDR2 is FQGTGA. Trimming stripped 3 bases from V and 2 bases from J, with 10 bases between. The CDR3 is made up of 14 amino acids. DNA for the CDR3: TGTGCCAGCAGCTTGTCGGGTGGAAACACTGAAGCTTTCTTT. Translating gives CASSLSGGNTEAFF. The whole variable domain, filled in from reference TRBV7-3 and TRBJ1-1, reads GAGVSQTPSNKVTEKGKYVELRCDPISGHTALYWYRQSLGQGPEFLIYFQGTGAADDSGLPNDRFFAVRPEGSVSTLKIQRTERGDSAVYLCASSLSGGNTEAFFGQGTRLTVV.

V is TRBV7-2 and J is TRBJ2-1, with D perhaps TRBD1 (6 bases). This CDR3 comprises 13 residues. V shed 3 bases and J shed 8 bases, with 11 bases lying between them. Germline lookup yields CDR1 SGHTA and CDR2 FQGNSA. The CDR3 loop is CASSFRDKDEQFF. The CDR3 bases are TGTGCCAGCAGCTTCCGGGACAAAGATGAGCAGTTCTTC.

This clone was seen a single time. This rearrangement joins TRBV9 to TRBJ1-1, with 7 bases that match TRBD1. The V and J ends lost 3 bases and 11 bases, in that order; junction bases with no gene match: 13. The length of the CDR3 is 14 residues. The germline V gene has CDR1 SGDLS and CDR2 YYNGEE. CDR3 region: CASSGGDEGASAFF. The CDR3 DNA is TGTGCCAGCAGCGGAGGGGATGAGGGGGCAAGCGCTTTCTTT.

Here the CDR3 reads CASSQASGGNTEAFF. DNA of the CDR3: TGCGCCAGCAGCCAAGCGTCAGGGGGGAACACTGAAGCTTTCTTT. This chain connects TRBV4-3 to TRBJ1-1, with 7 bases matching TRBD1. V trimming: 1 base; J trimming: 1 base; junction bases outside the gene matches: 3. This CDR3 spans 15 amino acids. Looked up from germline, CDR1 is LGHNA and CDR2 is YSLEER.

This chain joins TRBV9 and TRBJ2-2; tentatively, D is TRBD2 (5 bases). Germline lookup yields CDR1 SGDLS and CDR2 YYNGEE. Trimming removed 6 bases at V and 2 bases at J, with 14 bases between. The CDR3 length is 15 residues. The CDR3 bases are TGTGCCAGCAACCGGGGTTTACTAAACACCGGGGAGCTGTTTTTT. Translating gives CASNRGLLNTGELFF.

J is TRBJ2-3 and V is TRBV7-6, with 10 bases identical to TRBD2. With 5 bases clipped from V and 2 bases from J, the junction kept 4 bases outside the gene matches. Germline assignment: CDR1 SGHVS and CDR2 FNYEAQ. The CDR3 is 15 residues long. In DNA form, the CDR3 reads TGTGCCAGCAGCGGCCTAGCGGGGGTCACAGATACGCAGTATTTT. Residues: CASSGLAGVTDTQYF. The full variable domain, with the rest looked up from reference TRBV7-6 and TRBJ2-3, is GAGVSQSPRYKVTKRGQDVALRCDPISGHVSLYWYRQALGQGPEFLTYFNYEAQQDKSGLPNDRFSAERPEGSISTLTIQRTEQRDSAMYRCASSGLAGVTDTQYFGPGTRLTVL.